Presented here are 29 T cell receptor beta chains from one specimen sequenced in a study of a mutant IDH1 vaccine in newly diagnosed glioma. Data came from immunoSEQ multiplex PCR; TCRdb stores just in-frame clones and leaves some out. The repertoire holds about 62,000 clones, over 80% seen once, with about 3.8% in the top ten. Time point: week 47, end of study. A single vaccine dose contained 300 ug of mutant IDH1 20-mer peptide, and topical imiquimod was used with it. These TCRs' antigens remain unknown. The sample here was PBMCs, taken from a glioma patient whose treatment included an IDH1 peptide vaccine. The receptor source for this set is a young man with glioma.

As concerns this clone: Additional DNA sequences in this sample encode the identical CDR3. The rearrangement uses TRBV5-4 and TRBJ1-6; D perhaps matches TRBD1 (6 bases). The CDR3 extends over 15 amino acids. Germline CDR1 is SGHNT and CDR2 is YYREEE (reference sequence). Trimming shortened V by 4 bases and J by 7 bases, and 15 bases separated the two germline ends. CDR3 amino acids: CASSRPGQQNSPLHF. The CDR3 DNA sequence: TGTGCCAGCAGCCGACCGGGACAACAGAATTCACCCCTCCACTTT.

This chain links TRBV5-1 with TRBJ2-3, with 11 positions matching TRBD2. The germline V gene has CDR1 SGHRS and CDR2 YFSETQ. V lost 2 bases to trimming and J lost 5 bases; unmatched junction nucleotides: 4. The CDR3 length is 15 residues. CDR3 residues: CASSFSGGALDTQYF. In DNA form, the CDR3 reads TGCGCCAGCAGCTTTAGCGGGGGGGCCTTAGATACGCAGTATTTT.

CDR3 residues: CASSLEGGGTEAFF. In nucleotides, the CDR3 is TGCGCCAGCAGCTTGGAAGGGGGCGGGACTGAAGCTTTCTTT. The chain employs TRBV5-1 and TRBJ1-1; the match to TRBD1 covers 7 bases. CDR3 size: 14 residues. Germline trimming cut 0 bases from V and 5 bases from J; bases unmatched to any gene: 4. Germline V gene data show CDR1 as SGHRS and CDR2 as YFSETQ. The whole variable domain, remainder taken from reference TRBV5-1 and TRBJ1-1, is KAGVTQTPRYLIKTRGQQVTLSCSPISGHRSVSWYQQTPGQGLQFLFEYFSETQRNKGNFPGRFSGRQFSNSRSEMNVSTLELGDSALYLCASSLEGGGTEAFFGQGTRLTVV.

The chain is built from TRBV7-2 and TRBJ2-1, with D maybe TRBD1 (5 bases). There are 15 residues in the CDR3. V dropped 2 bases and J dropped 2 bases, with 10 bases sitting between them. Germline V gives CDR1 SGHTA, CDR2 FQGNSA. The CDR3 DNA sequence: TGTGCCAGCAGCTTAAGCACAGGTCCCTACAATGAGCAGTTCTTC. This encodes CASSLSTGPYNEQFF.

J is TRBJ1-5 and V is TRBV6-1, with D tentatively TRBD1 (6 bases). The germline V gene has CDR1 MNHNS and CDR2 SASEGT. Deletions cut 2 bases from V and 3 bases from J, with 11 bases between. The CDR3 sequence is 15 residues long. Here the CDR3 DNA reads TGTGCCAGCAGTGAACAAGACAGGCCCAATCAGCCCCAGCATTTT. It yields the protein CASSEQDRPNQPQHF.

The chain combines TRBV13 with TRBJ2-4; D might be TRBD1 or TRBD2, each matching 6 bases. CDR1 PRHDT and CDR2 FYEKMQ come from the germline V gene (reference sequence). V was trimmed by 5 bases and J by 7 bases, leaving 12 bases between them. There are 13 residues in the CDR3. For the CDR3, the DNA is TGTGCCAGCAGCCCTCGGGGGCCTAACATTCAGTACTTC. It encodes CASSPRGPNIQYF.

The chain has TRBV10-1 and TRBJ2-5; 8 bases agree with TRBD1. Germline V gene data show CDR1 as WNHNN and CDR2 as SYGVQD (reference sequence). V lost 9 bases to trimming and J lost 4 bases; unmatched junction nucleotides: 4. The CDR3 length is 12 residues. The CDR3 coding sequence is TGCGCCAGTCAGGGGGCAGGAGAGACCCAGTACTTC. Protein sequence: CASQGAGETQYF.

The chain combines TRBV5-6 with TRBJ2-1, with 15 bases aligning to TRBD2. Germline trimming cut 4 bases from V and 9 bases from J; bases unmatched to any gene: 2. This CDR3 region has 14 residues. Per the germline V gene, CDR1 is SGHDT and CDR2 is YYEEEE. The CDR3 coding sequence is TGTGCCAGCAGCCTGGGACTAGCGGGGGGTGAGCAGTTCTTC. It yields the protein CASSLGLAGGEQFF.

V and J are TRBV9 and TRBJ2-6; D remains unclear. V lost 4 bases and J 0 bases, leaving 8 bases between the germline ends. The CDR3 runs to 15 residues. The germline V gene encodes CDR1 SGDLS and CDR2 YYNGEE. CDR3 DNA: TGTGCCAGCAGCTCATTCGACTCTGGGGCCAACGTCCTGACTTTC. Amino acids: CASSSFDSGANVLTF.

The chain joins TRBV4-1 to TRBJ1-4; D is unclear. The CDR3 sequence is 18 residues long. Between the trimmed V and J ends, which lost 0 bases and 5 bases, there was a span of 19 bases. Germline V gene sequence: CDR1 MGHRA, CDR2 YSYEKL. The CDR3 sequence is CASSQDGRAPRWNEKLFF. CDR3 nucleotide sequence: TGCGCCAGCAGCCAAGATGGAAGGGCCCCTCGGTGGAATGAAAAACTGTTTTTT.

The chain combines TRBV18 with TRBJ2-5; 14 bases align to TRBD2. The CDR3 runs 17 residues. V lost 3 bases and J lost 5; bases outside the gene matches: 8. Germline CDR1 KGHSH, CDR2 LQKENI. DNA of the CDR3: TGTGCCAGCTCACCGGGACTAGCGGGGGTTTTCCGGGAGACCCAGTACTTC. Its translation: CASSPGLAGVFRETQYF.

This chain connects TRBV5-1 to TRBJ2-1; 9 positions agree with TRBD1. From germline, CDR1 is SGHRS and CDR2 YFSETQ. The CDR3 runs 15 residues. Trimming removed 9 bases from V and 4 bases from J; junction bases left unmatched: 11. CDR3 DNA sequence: TGCGCCACACGGGCAGGACAGGGGTGGTACAATGAGCAGTTCTTC. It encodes CATRAGQGWYNEQFF.

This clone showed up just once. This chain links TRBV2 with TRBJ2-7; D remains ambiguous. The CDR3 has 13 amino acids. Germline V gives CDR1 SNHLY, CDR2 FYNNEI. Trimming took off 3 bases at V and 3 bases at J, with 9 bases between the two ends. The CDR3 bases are TGTGCCAGCAGTGAGGACCTCAGCTACGAGCAGTACTTC. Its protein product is CASSEDLSYEQYF. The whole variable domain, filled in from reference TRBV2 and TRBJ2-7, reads EPEVTQTPSHQVTQMGQEVILRCVPISNHLYFYWYRQILGQKVEFLVSFYNNEISEKSEIFDDQFSVERPDGSNFTLKIRSTKLEDSAMYFCASSEDLSYEQYFGPGTRLTVT.

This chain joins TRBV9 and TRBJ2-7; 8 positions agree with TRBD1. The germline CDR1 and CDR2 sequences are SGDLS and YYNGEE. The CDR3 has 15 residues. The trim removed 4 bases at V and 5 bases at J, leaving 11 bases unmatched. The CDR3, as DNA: TGTGCCAGCAGCTTGCGGACAGGGAGGAACGACGAGCAGTACTTC. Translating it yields CASSLRTGRNDEQYF.

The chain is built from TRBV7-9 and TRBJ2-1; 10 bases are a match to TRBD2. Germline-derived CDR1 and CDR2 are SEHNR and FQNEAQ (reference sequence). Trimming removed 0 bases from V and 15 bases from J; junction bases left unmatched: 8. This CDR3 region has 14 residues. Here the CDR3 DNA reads TGTGCCAGCAGCTTAGCGCCCACTAGCGGGGCGTCGTTCTTC. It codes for CASSLAPTSGASFF. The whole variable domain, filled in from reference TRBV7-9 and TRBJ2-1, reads DTGVSQNPRHKITKRGQNVTFRCDPISEHNRLYWYRQTLGQGPEFLTYFQNEAQLEKSRLLSDRFSAERPKGSFSTLEIQRTEQGDSAMYLCASSLAPTSGASFFGPGTRLTVL.

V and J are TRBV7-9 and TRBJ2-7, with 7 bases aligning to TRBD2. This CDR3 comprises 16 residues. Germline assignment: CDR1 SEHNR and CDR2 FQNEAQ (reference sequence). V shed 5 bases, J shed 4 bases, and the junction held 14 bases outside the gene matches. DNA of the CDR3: TGTGCCAGCAGCCTCTTGGCTAGCGGAGATAAATACGAGCAGTACTTC. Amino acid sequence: CASSLLASGDKYEQYF.

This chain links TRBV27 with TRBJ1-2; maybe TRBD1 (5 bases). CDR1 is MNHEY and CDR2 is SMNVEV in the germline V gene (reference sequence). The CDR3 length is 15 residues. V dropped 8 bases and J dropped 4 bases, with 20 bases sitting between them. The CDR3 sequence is CASGPRPGPVYGYTF. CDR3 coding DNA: TGTGCCAGCGGGCCTCGTCCGGGGCCGGTCTATGGCTACACCTTC.

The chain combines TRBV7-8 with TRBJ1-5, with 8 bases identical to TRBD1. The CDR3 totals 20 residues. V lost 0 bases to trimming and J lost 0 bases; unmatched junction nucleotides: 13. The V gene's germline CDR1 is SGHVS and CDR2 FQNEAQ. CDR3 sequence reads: CASSLAAITQDRDSNQPQHF. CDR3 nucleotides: TGTGCCAGCAGCTTAGCGGCCATTACGCAGGACAGGGATAGCAATCAGCCCCAGCATTTT. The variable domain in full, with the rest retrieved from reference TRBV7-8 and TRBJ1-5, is GAGVSQSPRYKVAKRGQDVALRCDPISGHVSLFWYQQALGQGPEFLTYFQNEAQLDKSGLPSDRFFAERPEGSVSTLKIQRTQQEDSAVYLCASSLAAITQDRDSNQPQHFGDGTRLSIL.

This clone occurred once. The CDR3 bases are TGTGCCAGCAGCCCCACGACAGGGGATTACTATGGCTACACCTTC. Its translation is CASSPTTGDYYGYTF. The rearrangement links TRBV9 to TRBJ1-2; TRBD1 aligns across 8 bases. CDR3 length equals 15 residues. Germline loops: CDR1 SGDLS, CDR2 YYNGEE. V shed 4 bases, J shed 3 bases, and the junction held 8 bases outside the gene matches.

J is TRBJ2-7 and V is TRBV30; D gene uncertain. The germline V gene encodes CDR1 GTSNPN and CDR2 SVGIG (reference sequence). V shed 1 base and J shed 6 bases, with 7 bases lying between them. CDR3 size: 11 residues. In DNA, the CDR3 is TGTGCCTGGAGTGAGGTGGCCGAGCAGTACTTC. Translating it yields CAWSEVAEQYF.

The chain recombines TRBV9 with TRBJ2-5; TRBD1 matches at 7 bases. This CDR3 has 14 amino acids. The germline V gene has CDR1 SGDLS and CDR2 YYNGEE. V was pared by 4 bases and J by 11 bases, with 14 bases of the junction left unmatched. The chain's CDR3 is CASSLTPGQGEQYF. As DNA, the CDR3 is TGTGCCAGCAGCCTCACCCCTGGGCAGGGGGAACAGTACTTC.

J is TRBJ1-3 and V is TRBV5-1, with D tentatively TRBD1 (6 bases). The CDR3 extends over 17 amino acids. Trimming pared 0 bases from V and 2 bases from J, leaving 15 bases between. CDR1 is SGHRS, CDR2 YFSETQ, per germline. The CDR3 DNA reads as TGCGCCAGCAGCTTGGAAAATGCCGGGACAACTGGAAACACCATATATTTT. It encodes CASSLENAGTTGNTIYF. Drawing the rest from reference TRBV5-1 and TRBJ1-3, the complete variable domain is KAGVTQTPRYLIKTRGQQVTLSCSPISGHRSVSWYQQTPGQGLQFLFEYFSETQRNKGNFPGRFSGRQFSNSRSEMNVSTLELGDSALYLCASSLENAGTTGNTIYFGEGSWLTVV.

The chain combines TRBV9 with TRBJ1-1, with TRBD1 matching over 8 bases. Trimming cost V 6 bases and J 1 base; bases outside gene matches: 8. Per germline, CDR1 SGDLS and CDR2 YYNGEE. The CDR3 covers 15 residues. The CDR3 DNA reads TGTGCCAGCAAGGGGAACCAGGGGGCGAACACTGAAGCTTTCTTT. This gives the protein CASKGNQGANTEAFF.

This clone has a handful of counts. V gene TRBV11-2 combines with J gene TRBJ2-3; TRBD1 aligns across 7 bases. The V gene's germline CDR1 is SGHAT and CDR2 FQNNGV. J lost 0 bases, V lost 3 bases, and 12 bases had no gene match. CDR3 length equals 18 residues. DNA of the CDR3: TGTGCCAGCAGCTTCCCCCGACAGGGCCTTTCTAGCACAGATACGCAGTATTTT. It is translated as CASSFPRQGLSSTDTQYF.

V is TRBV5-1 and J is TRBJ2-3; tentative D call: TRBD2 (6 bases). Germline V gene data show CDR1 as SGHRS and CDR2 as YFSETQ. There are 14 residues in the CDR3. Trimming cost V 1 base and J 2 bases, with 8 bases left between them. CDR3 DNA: TGCGCCAGCAGCTTGACTAGCACCACAGATACGCAGTATTTT. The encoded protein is CASSLTSTTDTQYF.

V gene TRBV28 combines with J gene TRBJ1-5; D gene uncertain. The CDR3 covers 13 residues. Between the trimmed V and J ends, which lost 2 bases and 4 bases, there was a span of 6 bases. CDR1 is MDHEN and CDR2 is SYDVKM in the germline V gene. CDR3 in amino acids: CASSLVRNQPQHF. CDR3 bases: TGTGCCAGCAGTTTAGTTAGGAATCAGCCCCAGCATTTT. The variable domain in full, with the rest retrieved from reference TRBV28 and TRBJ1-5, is DVKVTQSSRYLVKRTGEKVFLECVQDMDHENMFWYRQDPGLGLRLIYFSYDVKMKEKGDIPEGYSVSREKKERFSLILESASTNQTSMYLCASSLVRNQPQHFGDGTRLSIL.

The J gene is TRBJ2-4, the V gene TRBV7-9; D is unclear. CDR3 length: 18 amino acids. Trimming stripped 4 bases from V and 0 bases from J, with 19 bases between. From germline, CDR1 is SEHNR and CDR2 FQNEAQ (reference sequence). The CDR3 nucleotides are TGTGCCAGCAGCTCCAATCCTCCGGGCCGAGGAGCCAAAAACATTCAGTACTTC. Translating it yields CASSSNPPGRGAKNIQYF. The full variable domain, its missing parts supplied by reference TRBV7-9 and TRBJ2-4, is DTGVSQNPRHKITKRGQNVTFRCDPISEHNRLYWYRQTLGQGPEFLTYFQNEAQLEKSRLLSDRFSAERPKGSFSTLEIQRTEQGDSAMYLCASSSNPPGRGAKNIQYFGAGTRLSVL.

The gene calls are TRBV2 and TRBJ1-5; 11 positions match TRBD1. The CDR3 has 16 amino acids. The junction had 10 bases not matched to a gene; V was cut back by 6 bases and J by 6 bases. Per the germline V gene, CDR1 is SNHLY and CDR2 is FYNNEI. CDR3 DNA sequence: TGTGCCAGCAGCCGGGGACAGGGGGGTAGGAGTCAGCCCCAGCATTTT. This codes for CASSRGQGGRSQPQHF.

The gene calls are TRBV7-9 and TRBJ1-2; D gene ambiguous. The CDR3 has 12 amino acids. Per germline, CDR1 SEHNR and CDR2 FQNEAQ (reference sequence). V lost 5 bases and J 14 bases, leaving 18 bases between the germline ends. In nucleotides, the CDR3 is TGTGCCAGCAGCCCATCCGGCGGGTCTTGGACCTTC. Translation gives CASSPSGGSWTF.